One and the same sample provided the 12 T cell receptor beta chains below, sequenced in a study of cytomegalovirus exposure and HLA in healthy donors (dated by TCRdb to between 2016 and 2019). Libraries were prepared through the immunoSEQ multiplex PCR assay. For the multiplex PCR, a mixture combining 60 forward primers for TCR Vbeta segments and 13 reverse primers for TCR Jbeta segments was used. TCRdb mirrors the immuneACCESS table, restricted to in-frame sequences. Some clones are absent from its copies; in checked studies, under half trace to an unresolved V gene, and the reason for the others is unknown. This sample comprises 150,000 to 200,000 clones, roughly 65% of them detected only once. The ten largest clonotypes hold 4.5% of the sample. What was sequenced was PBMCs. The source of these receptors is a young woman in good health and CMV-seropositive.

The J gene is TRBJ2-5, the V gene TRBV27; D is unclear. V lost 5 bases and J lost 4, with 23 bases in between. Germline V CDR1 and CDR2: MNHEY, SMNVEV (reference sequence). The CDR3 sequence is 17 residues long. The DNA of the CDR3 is TGTGCCAGCAGTCACTCAAGAGGCCCCGAACCCCCAGAGACCCAGTACTTC. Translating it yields CASSHSRGPEPPETQYF.

As DNA, the CDR3 is TGTGCCAGTAGTATCGAGGCGAGGAACACCATATATTTT. Encoded protein: CASSIEARNTIYF. The chain carries TRBV19 and TRBJ1-3; no reliable D call. This CDR3 spans 13 amino acids. Trimming pared 3 bases from V and 7 bases from J, leaving 10 bases between. Per germline, CDR1 LNHDA and CDR2 SQIVND (reference sequence).

The CDR3 DNA sequence: TGTGCCACCAGCAGAGCAGGGATTGACACTGAAGCTTTCTTT. Translating it yields CATSRAGIDTEAFF. The chain joins TRBV15 to TRBJ1-1, with TRBD1 as a possible D gene (5 bases). CDR3 length equals 14 residues. Trimming left V 1 base short and J 3 bases short, with 9 bases between. Per the germline V gene, CDR1 is LNHNV and CDR2 is YYDKDF (reference sequence).

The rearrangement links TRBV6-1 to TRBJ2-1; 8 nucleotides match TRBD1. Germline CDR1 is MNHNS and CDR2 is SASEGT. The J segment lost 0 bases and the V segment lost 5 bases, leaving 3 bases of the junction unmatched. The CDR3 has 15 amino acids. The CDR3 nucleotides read TGTGCCAGCAGTTGGGACAGGAGCTCCTACAATGAGCAGTTCTTC. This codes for CASSWDRSSYNEQFF.

CDR3 region: CASSAGSLFSYEQYF. CDR3 bases: TGTGCCAGCAGCGCCGGGTCATTATTCTCCTACGAGCAGTACTTC. The chain combines TRBV5-6 with TRBJ2-7, with D unresolved. Germline lookup yields CDR1 SGHDT and CDR2 YYEEEE. V lost 4 bases, J lost 0 bases, and 14 bases lay in between. The length of the CDR3 is 15 residues.

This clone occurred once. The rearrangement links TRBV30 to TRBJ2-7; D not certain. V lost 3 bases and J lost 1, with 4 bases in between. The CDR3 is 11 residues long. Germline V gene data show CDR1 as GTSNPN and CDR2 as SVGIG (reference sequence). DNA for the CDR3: TGTGCCTGGAGGCGGTCCTACGAGCAGTACTTC. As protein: CAWRRSYEQYF.

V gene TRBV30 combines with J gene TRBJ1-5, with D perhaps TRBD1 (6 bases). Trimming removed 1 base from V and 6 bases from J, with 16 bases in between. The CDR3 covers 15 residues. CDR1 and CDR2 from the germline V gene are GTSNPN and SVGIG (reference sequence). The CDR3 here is CAWSAGPGEGQPQHF. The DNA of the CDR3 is TGTGCCTGGAGTGCAGGGCCAGGGGAGGGTCAGCCCCAGCATTTT.

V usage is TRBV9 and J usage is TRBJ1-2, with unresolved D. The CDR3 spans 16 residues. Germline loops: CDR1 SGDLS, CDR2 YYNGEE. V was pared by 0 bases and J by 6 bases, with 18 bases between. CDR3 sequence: CASSVDSQPTTNGYTF. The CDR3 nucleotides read TGTGCCAGCAGCGTAGATTCGCAGCCTACAACTAATGGCTACACCTTC.

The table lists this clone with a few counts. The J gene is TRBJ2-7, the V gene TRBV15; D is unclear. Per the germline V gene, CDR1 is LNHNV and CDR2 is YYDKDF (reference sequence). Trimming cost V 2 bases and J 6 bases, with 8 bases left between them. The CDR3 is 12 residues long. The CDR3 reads CATSRPVGEQYF. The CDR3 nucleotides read TGTGCCACCAGCAGACCCGTCGGCGAGCAGTACTTC.

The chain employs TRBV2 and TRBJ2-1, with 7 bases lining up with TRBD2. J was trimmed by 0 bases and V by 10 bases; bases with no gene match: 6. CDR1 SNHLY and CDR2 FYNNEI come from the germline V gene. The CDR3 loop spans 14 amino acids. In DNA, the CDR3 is TGTGCCACCCAGCGGGGAAGCTCCTACAATGAGCAGTTCTTC. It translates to CATQRGSSYNEQFF.

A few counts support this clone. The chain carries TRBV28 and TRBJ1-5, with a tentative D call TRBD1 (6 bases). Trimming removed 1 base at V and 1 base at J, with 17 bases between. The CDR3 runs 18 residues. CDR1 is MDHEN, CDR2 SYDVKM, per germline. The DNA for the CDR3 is TGTGCCAGCAGTTTATTAATGGACAGTAATGGGAGCAATCAGCCCCAGCATTTT. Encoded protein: CASSLLMDSNGSNQPQHF.

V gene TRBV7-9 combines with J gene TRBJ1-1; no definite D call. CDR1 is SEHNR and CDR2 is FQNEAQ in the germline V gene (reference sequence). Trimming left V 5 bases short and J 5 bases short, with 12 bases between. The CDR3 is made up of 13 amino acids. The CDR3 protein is CASSRLLVTEAFF. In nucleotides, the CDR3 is TGTGCCAGCAGCCGACTCTTGGTGACTGAAGCTTTCTTT.